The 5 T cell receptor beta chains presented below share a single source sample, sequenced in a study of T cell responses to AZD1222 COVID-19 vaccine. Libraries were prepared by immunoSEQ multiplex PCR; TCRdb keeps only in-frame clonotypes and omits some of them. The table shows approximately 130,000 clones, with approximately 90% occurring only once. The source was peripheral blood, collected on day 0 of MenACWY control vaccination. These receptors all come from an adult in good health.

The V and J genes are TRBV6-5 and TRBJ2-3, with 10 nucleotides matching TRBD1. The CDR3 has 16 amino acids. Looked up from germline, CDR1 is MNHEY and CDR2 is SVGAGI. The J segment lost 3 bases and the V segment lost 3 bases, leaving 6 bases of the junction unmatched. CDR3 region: CASSYGGQGVTDTQYF. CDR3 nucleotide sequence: TGTGCCAGCAGTTATGGCGGACAGGGGGTTACAGATACGCAGTATTTT.

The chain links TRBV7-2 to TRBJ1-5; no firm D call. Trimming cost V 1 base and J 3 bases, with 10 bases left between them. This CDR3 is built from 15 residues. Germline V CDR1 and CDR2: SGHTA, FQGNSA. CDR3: CASSLVAGDNQPQHF. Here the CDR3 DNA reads TGTGCCAGCAGCTTAGTGGCAGGAGACAATCAGCCCCAGCATTTT.

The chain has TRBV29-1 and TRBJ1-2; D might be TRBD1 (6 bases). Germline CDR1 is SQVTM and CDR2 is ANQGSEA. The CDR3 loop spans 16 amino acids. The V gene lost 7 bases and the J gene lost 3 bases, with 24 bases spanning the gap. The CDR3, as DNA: TGCAGCGCTGAGGGGGTAACTCCCGTCGGTGACTATGGCTACACCTTC. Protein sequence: CSAEGVTPVGDYGYTF.

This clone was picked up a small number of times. The CDR3 DNA is TGTGCCAGCAGCGTAGGGGACAGGCCCGCTCTGACCACCATATATTTT. It is translated as CASSVGDRPALTTIYF. The chain is built from TRBV9 and TRBJ1-3, with 8 bases fitting TRBD1. CDR1 is SGDLS and CDR2 is YYNGEE in the germline V gene. This CDR3 comprises 16 residues. With V trimmed by 0 bases and J by 9 bases, 11 bases remained unmatched.

The DNA of the CDR3 is TGTGCCAGCAGCCCCATGGACTATGGCTACACCTTC. Translating it yields CASSPMDYGYTF. The rearrangement links TRBV7-2 to TRBJ1-2; D not certain. The CDR3 has 12 amino acids. Germline V lookup: CDR1 SGHTA, CDR2 FQGNSA. V was pared by 5 bases and J by 3 bases, with 7 bases between. Supplemented by reference TRBV7-2 and TRBJ1-2, the full variable domain reads GAGVSQSPSNKVTEKGKDVELRCDPISGHTALYWYRQSLGQGLEFLIYFQGNSAPDKSGLPSDRFSAERTGGSVSTLTIQRTQQEDSAVYLCASSPMDYGYTFGSGTRLTVV.